This TCR beta chain was captured by sequencing in a study of T cell responses to AZD1222 COVID-19 vaccine. Study results and limitations: The peak T cell response came first, and repertoires were sampled only after it.

Germline CDR1 LGHNA, CDR2 YNFKEQ. V was shortened by 0 bases and J by 8 bases, with 16 bases between the two germline ends. The CDR3 has 16 residues. Concerning this clone itself: As yet, its antigen is unknown.

The table came from immunoSEQ multiplex PCR; TCRdb's copy has only in-frame clones and leaves some out. This table has about 150,000 clones, 85% to 95% appearing once. The chain recombines TRBV4-2 with TRBJ2-2; weak D call: TRBD2 (6 bases). This specimen was peripheral blood, taken on day 0 of AZD1222 vaccination. The TCR sequence derives from an adult in good health. This CDR3 reads CASSQDRGTHGGELFF. The CDR3 bases are TGTGCCAGCAGCCAAGATCGGGGGACTCATGGTGGGGAGCTGTTTTTT.